Listed here are 25 T cell receptor beta chains from one sample, sequenced in a study of cytomegalovirus exposure and HLA in healthy donors (TCRdb year 2017). Receptor libraries were prepared by the immunoSEQ multiplex PCR assay. For the multiplex PCR, a mixture combining 60 forward primers for TCR Vbeta segments and 13 reverse primers for TCR Jbeta segments was used. TCRdb's version of the immuneACCESS table is confined to in-frame rearrangements and falls short of the full clone set. An unresolved V gene accounts for under half of the shortfall where checked; the remainder is of unknown origin. The sample table shows 100,000 to 140,000 clones, and about 80% are seen once. 2.7% of the sample belongs to the ten largest clones. What was sequenced was PBMCs. The origin of the receptors is a young man in good health and CMV-seropositive.

As DNA, the CDR3 is TGTGCCAGCAGTTACTCGAGCGGGGCAGGCTACACCTTC. The encoded protein is CASSYSSGAGYTF. This chain connects TRBV6-5 to TRBJ1-2, with D tentatively TRBD1 (5 bases). Per germline, CDR1 MNHEY and CDR2 SVGAGI. This CDR3 contains 13 residues. V was shortened by 0 bases and J by 8 bases, with 10 bases between the two germline ends.

The chain carries TRBV6-6 and TRBJ2-7; 9 bases fit TRBD1. CDR3 length: 14 residues. Germline V lookup: CDR1 MNHNY, CDR2 SVGAGI (reference sequence). After removal of 9 bases from V and 0 bases from J, the junction contained 6 bases not matched to a gene. The CDR3 reads CASSMTGGSYEQYF. The DNA of the CDR3 is TGTGCCAGTAGTATGACAGGGGGCTCCTACGAGCAGTACTTC.

This clone was observed a few times. The chain couples TRBV6-6 to TRBJ2-7; the match to TRBD1 covers 7 bases. In germline, CDR1 is MNHNY, CDR2 SVGAGI (reference sequence). V trimming: 5 bases; J trimming: 4 bases; junction bases outside the gene matches: 2. This CDR3 is built from 12 residues. CDR3 sequence: CASSPRGYEQYF. CDR3 bases: TGTGCCAGCAGTCCCAGGGGGTACGAGCAGTACTTC.

The sample holds one count of this clone. J is TRBJ2-7 and V is TRBV11-2, with D tentatively TRBD1 (6 bases). V gave up 0 bases and J gave up 1 base, with 10 bases separating them. Germline V gene data show CDR1 as SGHAT and CDR2 as FQNNGV. CDR3 length equals 15 residues. CDR3 sequence reads: CASSLDAGQSYEQYF. Here the CDR3 DNA reads TGTGCCAGCAGCTTAGATGCCGGACAGTCCTACGAGCAGTACTTC.

The count of this clone is one. This rearrangement joins TRBV6-1 to TRBJ2-7; D unclear. The germline V and J ends were trimmed by 7 bases and 3 bases, with 7 bases remaining between them. This CDR3 is built from 11 residues. Germline V gene lookup returns CDR1 MNHNS and CDR2 SASEGT. CDR3 in amino acids: CASTEVYEQYF. The CDR3 bases are TGTGCCAGCACCGAGGTCTACGAGCAGTACTTC.

The genes are TRBV10-3 and TRBJ2-7, with D possibly TRBD1 on 6 matching bases. The germline gives CDR1 ENHRY, CDR2 SYGVKD. The CDR3 is made up of 13 amino acids. V lost 2 bases, J lost 2 bases, and 7 bases lay in between. This CDR3 reads CAISEGTTYEQYF. In DNA form, the CDR3 reads TGTGCCATCAGTGAGGGGACAACCTACGAGCAGTACTTC.

The rearrangement links TRBV5-6 to TRBJ2-5, with 11 bases aligning to TRBD1. Germline V gene lookup returns CDR1 SGHDT and CDR2 YYEEEE. The CDR3 is 16 amino acids. J was trimmed by 7 bases and V by 3 bases; bases with no gene match: 11. In DNA form, the CDR3 reads TGTGCCAGCAGCTCTGCCGGGACAGGGGGTCGTGGGACCCAGTACTTC. It is translated as CASSSAGTGGRGTQYF. The full variable domain, completed using reference TRBV5-6 and TRBJ2-5, is DAGVTQSPTHLIKTRGQQVTLRCSPKSGHDTVSWYQQALGQGPQFIFQYYEEEERQRGNFPDRFSGHQFPNYSSELNVNALLLGDSALYLCASSSAGTGGRGTQYFGPGTRLLVL.

The chain uses TRBV19 and TRBJ2-5; D gene uncertain. Germline-derived CDR1 and CDR2 are LNHDA and SQIVND (reference sequence). The ends were cut back, 5 bases at V and 5 bases at J, with 12 bases in the middle. CDR3 length equals 13 residues. CDR3 nucleotide sequence: TGTGCCAGTAGTCTCTCGCGAGAGGAGACCCAGTACTTC. Residues: CASSLSREETQYF.

The CDR3 bases are TGTGCCAGCAGCTTTGTAGCGGAAGGGCGCACAGATACGCAGTATTTT. This codes for CASSFVAEGRTDTQYF. The V gene is TRBV5-8, the J gene TRBJ2-3; D perhaps matches TRBD2 (6 bases). Trimming left V 2 bases short and J 1 base short, with 14 bases between. The CDR3 spans 16 residues. In germline, CDR1 is SGHTS, CDR2 YDEGEE.

This clone was seen a few times. The rearrangement links TRBV4-2 to TRBJ2-5; tentative D call: TRBD2 (6 bases). The CDR3 has 15 amino acids. Germline assignment: CDR1 LGHNA and CDR2 YNFKEQ. V dropped 0 bases and J dropped 7 bases, with 15 bases sitting between them. The CDR3 loop reads CASSQEEGGSGTQYF. CDR3 DNA: TGTGCCAGCAGCCAAGAGGAGGGCGGGTCGGGGACCCAGTACTTC.

This sequence joins TRBV29-1 and TRBJ1-3; D is undetermined. Per the germline V gene, CDR1 is SQVTM and CDR2 is ANQGSEA. The CDR3 runs 12 residues. The germline V and J ends were trimmed by 4 bases and 2 bases, with 6 bases remaining between them. The CDR3 reads CSVGGTGNTIYF. Written as DNA, the CDR3 is TGCAGCGTTGGAGGGACTGGAAACACCATATATTTT.

The chain joins TRBV27 to TRBJ1-5; 8 nucleotides agree with TRBD1. This CDR3 region has 16 residues. Germline V gives CDR1 MNHEY, CDR2 SMNVEV (reference sequence). V lost 5 bases, J lost 1 base, and 7 bases stayed unmatched. The DNA of the CDR3 is TGTGCCAGCAGTCTCACAGGGGGTAGGAGCAATCAGCCCCAGCATTTT. This gives the protein CASSLTGGRSNQPQHF.

V and J are TRBV5-1 and TRBJ2-3; no clear D. V was cut by 0 bases and J by 2 bases, with 7 bases left in between. Germline assignment: CDR1 SGHRS and CDR2 YFSETQ. The CDR3 is 14 amino acids. DNA of the CDR3: TGCGCCAGCAGCTTGGAACAGCACACAGATACGCAGTATTTT. Encoded protein: CASSLEQHTDTQYF.

The chain couples TRBV6-5 to TRBJ2-7, with a tentative D call TRBD2 (6 bases). Germline V CDR1 and CDR2: MNHEY, SVGAGI. This CDR3 comprises 16 residues. The ends were cut back, 0 bases at V and 6 bases at J, with 18 bases in the middle. The CDR3 loop is CASSYSSFTGAGEQYF. The CDR3 nucleotides are TGTGCCAGCAGTTACTCGAGTTTCACGGGAGCGGGCGAGCAGTACTTC.

V and J are TRBV7-9 and TRBJ2-3; 13 bases are shared with TRBD2. The V gene's germline CDR1 is SEHNR and CDR2 FQNEAQ (reference sequence). J lost 10 bases, V lost 6 bases, and 10 bases had no gene match. The CDR3 consists of 15 residues. DNA for the CDR3: TGTGCCAGCAGGGGGGGACTAGCGGGGCTCCGAGCGCAGTATTTT. Amino acids: CASRGGLAGLRAQYF.

V usage is TRBV9 and J usage is TRBJ2-7; 8 bases match TRBD1. Trimming removed 4 bases from V and 5 bases from J; junction bases left unmatched: 17. Germline values: CDR1 SGDLS, CDR2 YYNGEE. This CDR3 is 17 amino acids long. Written as DNA, the CDR3 is TGTGCCAGCAGCCCGAAACGTGGTGCAGGGGGCGACCACGAGCAGTACTTC. Its translation is CASSPKRGAGGDHEQYF.

A note on this clone: One junction end does not reproduce the germline sequence, and a read error may be involved. The chain uses TRBV7-2 and TRBJ1-3, with no clear D. Germline CDR1 and CDR2: SGHTA and FQGNSA. The CDR3 length is 13 residues. In DNA form, the CDR3 reads TGTGCCAGCAGCCTCATTCGGGTGAACACCGTATATTTT. This encodes CASSLIRVNTVYF.

This chain joins TRBV15 and TRBJ2-7; 9 positions match TRBD1. The germline V gene has CDR1 LNHNV and CDR2 YYDKDF (reference sequence). V trimming: 3 bases; J trimming: 0 bases; junction bases outside the gene matches: 15. The CDR3 sequence is 19 residues long. CDR3 in DNA: TGTGCCACCAGCAGGCTCTGGGACAGGGACTACTCTGTCTCCTACGAGCAGTACTTC. Protein: CATSRLWDRDYSVSYEQYF.

The chain employs TRBV6-5 and TRBJ1-2, with D possibly TRBD1 on 5 matching bases. Germline V gene data show CDR1 as MNHEY and CDR2 as SVGAGI. V was shortened by 4 bases and J by 8 bases, with 14 bases between the two germline ends. CDR3 size: 13 residues. The CDR3 sequence is CASSFSEGLGYTF. CDR3 nucleotide sequence: TGTGCCAGCAGTTTTTCGGAGGGGCTCGGCTACACCTTC.

The chain uses TRBV2 and TRBJ2-1; 7 bases map to TRBD1. V was pared by 6 bases and J by 8 bases, with 7 bases of the junction left unmatched. The CDR3 runs to 13 residues. The V gene's germline CDR1 is SNHLY and CDR2 FYNNEI. CDR3 in amino acids: CASSRRRGYEQFF. The CDR3 DNA is TGTGCCAGCAGCCGCCGCAGGGGGTATGAGCAGTTCTTC.

The chain carries TRBV6-5 and TRBJ2-7; TRBD1 aligns across 9 bases. The CDR3 consists of 15 residues. V was clipped by 4 bases and J by 5 bases; unmatched bases: 9. Germline lookup yields CDR1 MNHEY and CDR2 SVGAGI. CDR3 loop: CASSSDRGAFHEQYF. The CDR3 DNA follows: TGTGCCAGCAGTTCCGACAGGGGGGCTTTTCACGAGCAGTACTTC.

The genes are TRBV5-1 and TRBJ2-3; weak D call: TRBD1 (5 bases). V was cut by 0 bases and J by 2 bases, with 10 bases left in between. There are 15 residues in the CDR3. Germline values: CDR1 SGHRS, CDR2 YFSETQ. The CDR3 DNA is TGCGCCAGCAGCTTGGCAGGGTTCTACACAGATACGCAGTATTTT. This encodes CASSLAGFYTDTQYF.

The V call is TRBV7-2, the J call TRBJ1-2; D perhaps matches TRBD1 (6 bases). The V end lost 3 bases, the J end lost 5 bases, and 10 bases lay between the germline ends. This CDR3 is 13 amino acids long. CDR1 SGHTA and CDR2 FQGNSA come from the germline V gene. The CDR3 DNA sequence: TGTGCCAGCAGCTTTTCAGGGGTTTATGGCTACACCTTC. This sequence encodes CASSFSGVYGYTF.

The chain uses TRBV19 and TRBJ2-5, with D possibly TRBD1 on 6 matching bases. Trimming cost V 5 bases and J 2 bases, with 15 bases left between them. The length of the CDR3 is 15 residues. The germline V gene encodes CDR1 LNHDA and CDR2 SQIVND (reference sequence). Written as DNA, the CDR3 is TGTGCCAGTAGTCTACAGGGAAATAGACAAGAGACCCAGTACTTC. Its protein is CASSLQGNRQETQYF.

The J gene is TRBJ1-1, the V gene TRBV5-1, with 7 bases fitting TRBD1. CDR1 is SGHRS and CDR2 is YFSETQ in the germline V gene. CDR3 length: 16 amino acids. After removal of 6 bases from V and 3 bases from J, the junction contained 14 bases not matched to a gene. The CDR3, as DNA: TGCGCCAGCACCGAAGGACAGGCGGTGGGTGACACTGAAGCTTTCTTT. This sequence encodes CASTEGQAVGDTEAFF.